Listed here are 10 T cell receptor beta chains from one sample, sequenced in a study of shared clonotypes between healthy human individuals. Terminally differentiated effector memory CD45RA+ cells were left out of the naive CD8 fraction, which was CD45RO-negative and positively selected for CCR7. Profiled with immunoSEQ multiplex PCR; TCRdb holds only in-frame clones, not every one. The sample holds roughly 2.1 million clones, around 93% seen once. Input material: naive CD8+ T cells from PBMCs. Source of these receptors: a man aged 18 to 30 in good health. Some clones in this sample may be carry-over from other donors' samples.

Notes on this clone: At the DNA level, this CDR3 is encoded by other sequences in the same sample as well. The V and J genes are TRBV27 and TRBJ2-7, with a weak D call TRBD1 (6 bases). This CDR3 region has 13 residues. Trimming cost V 3 bases and J 3 bases, with 9 bases left between them. Germline assignment: CDR1 MNHEY and CDR2 SMNVEV (reference sequence). The CDR3 spells CASSLDSIYEQYF. The CDR3 DNA reads as TGTGCCAGCAGTTTGGACAGTATCTACGAGCAGTACTTC.

In regard to this clone: This sample includes further DNA sequences coding for the same CDR3. The V gene is TRBV28, the J gene TRBJ2-3; tentative D call: TRBD2 (6 bases). The CDR3 is made up of 16 amino acids. V lost 2 bases and J 0 bases, leaving 12 bases between the germline ends. CDR1 and CDR2 from the germline V gene are MDHEN and SYDVKM. Here the CDR3 reads CASSLRAGGSTDTQYF. CDR3 nucleotides: TGTGCCAGCAGTTTACGCGCTGGAGGGAGCACAGATACGCAGTATTTT.

The rearrangement uses TRBV4-3 and TRBJ2-7; 7 nucleotides align to TRBD2. V dropped 4 bases and J dropped 3; count of bases not matched to a gene: 9. The CDR3 has 15 amino acids. Germline V gene lookup returns CDR1 LGHNA and CDR2 YSLEER. The CDR3 DNA reads TGCGCCAGCAGCCCAGGCCGGCTAGCGGACTACGAGCAGTACTTC. Its protein is CASSPGRLADYEQYF.

The chain has TRBV4-1 and TRBJ2-4, with 11 bases identical to TRBD2. V shed 0 bases, J shed 7 bases, and the junction held 14 bases outside the gene matches. The germline gives CDR1 MGHRA, CDR2 YSYEKL. This CDR3 has 19 residues. The CDR3 DNA follows: TGCGCCAGCAGCCAAGATGGGCGAGGTCTAGCGGGAGGCGGGAACATTCAGTACTTC. Protein sequence: CASSQDGRGLAGGGNIQYF.

The chain uses TRBV7-9 and TRBJ1-2, with 7 positions matching TRBD1. Trimming removed 5 bases from V and 8 bases from J; junction bases left unmatched: 8. CDR1 is SEHNR, CDR2 FQNEAQ, per germline (reference sequence). The CDR3 is made up of 13 amino acids. CDR3 sequence reads: CASSAGGERGYTF. Written as DNA, the CDR3 is TGTGCCAGCAGCGCAGGGGGTGAGCGCGGCTACACCTTC.

This clone has just one count. The identical CDR3 is also encoded by other nucleotide sequences in the sample. V is TRBV7-2 and J is TRBJ2-7; no reliable D call. V was trimmed by 4 bases and J by 3 bases, leaving 10 bases between them. The CDR3 runs to 13 residues. In germline, CDR1 is SGHTA, CDR2 FQGNSA. In nucleotides, the CDR3 is TGTGCCAGCAGCTCACGGGCCGACTACGAGCAGTACTTC. Translation: CASSSRADYEQYF.

This chain uses TRBV28 with TRBJ2-4; perhaps TRBD1 as D (5 bases). CDR3 length: 16 residues. Trimming stripped 5 bases from V and 0 bases from J, with 14 bases between. Germline V gene data show CDR1 as MDHEN and CDR2 as SYDVKM. CDR3 DNA sequence: TGTGCCAGCAGTCCGTCGACAGAACTAGCCAAAAACATTCAGTACTTC. This sequence encodes CASSPSTELAKNIQYF.

The rearrangement uses TRBV28 and TRBJ2-7; 10 bases fit TRBD1. Losses at the gene ends were 6 bases for V and 3 bases for J; bases not matched to a gene: 5. Per the germline V gene, CDR1 is MDHEN and CDR2 is SYDVKM. This CDR3 region has 14 residues. CDR3 nucleotides: TGTGCCAGCAGCCCGGGACAGGGGATCTACGAGCAGTACTTC. It encodes CASSPGQGIYEQYF. The full variable domain, its missing parts supplied by reference TRBV28 and TRBJ2-7, is DVKVTQSSRYLVKRTGEKVFLECVQDMDHENMFWYRQDPGLGLRLIYFSYDVKMKEKGDIPEGYSVSREKKERFSLILESASTNQTSMYLCASSPGQGIYEQYFGPGTRLTVT.

V is TRBV27 and J is TRBJ2-7, with TRBD1 matching 7 bases. CDR1 and CDR2 (germline): MNHEY, SMNVEV (reference sequence). The J segment lost 0 bases and the V segment lost 6 bases, leaving 8 bases of the junction unmatched. This CDR3 is 15 amino acids long. For the CDR3, the DNA is TGTGCCAGCAGCTATAAGGGGGCTGGCTCCTACGAGCAGTACTTC. It is translated as CASSYKGAGSYEQYF.

The V gene is TRBV29-1, the J gene TRBJ2-1; no definite D call. Trimming pared 1 base from V and 0 bases from J, leaving 19 bases between. Germline values: CDR1 SQVTM, CDR2 ANQGSEA. This CDR3 has 18 amino acids. CDR3 nucleotides: TGCAGCGTTGAAGGAGGTTCCGGTTTGTTTAGCTCCTACAATGAGCAGTTCTTC. This translates into CSVEGGSGLFSSYNEQFF.